The clone carrying this T cell receptor beta chain appeared many times. Its specificity is not known. The germline CDR1 and CDR2 sequences are MNHEY and SVGEGT. V trimming: 5 bases; J trimming: 4 bases; junction bases outside the gene matches: 7. CDR3 length: 15 amino acids. This specimen comes from a study of early T cells in non-severe SARS-CoV-2 infection. Study as a whole: Sequencing was performed on bulk RNA from unsorted whole blood, leaving chains unpaired. Study results and limitations: There was a bias toward anti-spike CD8 responses in VDJdb matching, which missed private and CD4 specificities.

The library protocol tagged individual cDNA molecules with unique molecular identifiers. One entry per CDR3 protein results from TCRdb running MiXCR on the 5' RACE reads. The repertoire consists of 60,000 to 75,000 distinct CDR3 sequences, with approximately 11% occurring once and the leading ten covering 15%. The gene calls are TRBV6-2 or TRBV6-3 and TRBJ2-7; TRBD1 aligns across 11 bases. The sequencing used whole blood, collected at baseline. This receptor was obtained from an adult who was a healthcare worker with PCR-confirmed SARS-CoV-2 infection or an uninfected control (not recorded which). CDR3 coding DNA: TGTGCCAGCAGTCCCGGGACAGGGGGTTCGTACGAGCAGTACTTC. Amino acid sequence: CASSPGTGGSYEQYF.